One sample yielded the 18 T cell receptor beta chains listed below, sequenced in a study of blood T cell repertoires in COVID-19. The table came from immunoSEQ multiplex PCR; TCRdb's copy has only in-frame clones and leaves some out. The table has 200,000 to 250,000 clones, 81% seen once; the top ten hold roughly 7.4%. The sequenced material came from peripheral blood. The receptors were gathered from a woman of 80 years or more with COVID-19, enrolled during active disease.

V usage is TRBV24-1 and J usage is TRBJ2-1; D gene ambiguous. The CDR3 extends over 17 amino acids. V dropped 2 bases and J dropped 0 bases, with 13 bases sitting between them. The germline V gene encodes CDR1 KGHDR and CDR2 SFDVKD. The chain's CDR3 is CATSDSSPGRSYNEQFF. The CDR3 DNA reads as TGTGCCACCAGTGATTCCTCTCCGGGTCGCTCCTACAATGAGCAGTTCTTC.

Of note for this clone: A read error may account for a junction end that differs from germline. This rearrangement joins TRBV2 to TRBJ2-6, with D hard to call. Germline V gene lookup returns CDR1 SNHLY and CDR2 FYNNEI. This CDR3 has 12 amino acids. CDR3 nucleotide sequence: TGTGCCAGCAGTGAAGCGCTTCCAATACCGGCTTTC. Translation gives CASSEALPIPAF.

The gene calls are TRBV24-1 and TRBJ1-2; TRBD1 agrees at 7 bases. The CDR3 is 14 residues long. V trimming: 3 bases; J trimming: 13 bases; junction bases outside the gene matches: 13. CDR1 KGHDR and CDR2 SFDVKD come from the germline V gene. The CDR3 protein is CATSDPTGVPSVTF. The CDR3 DNA reads TGTGCCACCAGTGATCCAACAGGGGTTCCTTCCGTCACCTTC.

The table lists this clone with a count of one. V gene TRBV18 combines with J gene TRBJ2-4; TRBD2 matches 8 bases. Germline assignment: CDR1 KGHSH and CDR2 LQKENI. This CDR3 has 14 residues. The V and J ends lost 0 bases and 7 bases, in that order; junction bases with no gene match: 2. CDR3 in amino acids: CASSPPAGANIQYF. The CDR3 DNA follows: TGTGCCAGCTCACCACCAGCGGGAGCCAACATTCAGTACTTC.

This clone was seen just once. V is TRBV11-1 and J is TRBJ2-3; 12 bases line up with TRBD2. The germline gives CDR1 SGHAT, CDR2 FQDESV (reference sequence). This CDR3 region has 16 residues. J lost 6 bases, V lost 4 bases, and 8 bases had no gene match. CDR3 sequence: CASSSRTSGVGDTQYF. CDR3 DNA: TGTGCCAGCAGCTCGAGGACTAGCGGGGTCGGGGATACGCAGTATTTT.

The V and J genes are TRBV5-8 and TRBJ1-2, with 7 bases aligning to TRBD1. CDR3 size: 17 residues. Unmatched junction bases numbered 16, after V lost 6 bases and J lost 2 bases. From germline, CDR1 is SGHTS and CDR2 YDEGEE. For the CDR3, the DNA is TGTGCCAGCACCCCTGGAACAGGGGCCCTCGCGAACTATGGCTACACCTTC. It specifies CASTPGTGALANYGYTF.

This chain links TRBV9 with TRBJ2-5; D is possibly TRBD2 (6 bases). The CDR3 is made up of 14 amino acids. Trimming removed 0 bases at V and 5 bases at J, with 11 bases between. CDR1 is SGDLS, CDR2 YYNGEE, per germline. CDR3 in amino acids: CASSVVTSSETQYF. The CDR3 DNA sequence: TGTGCCAGCAGCGTAGTCACTAGCTCCGAGACCCAGTACTTC.

This rearrangement joins TRBV29-1 to TRBJ1-1, with D unclear. The CDR3 sequence is 12 residues long. In germline, CDR1 is SQVTM, CDR2 ANQGSEA. With 7 bases removed from V and 1 base from J, the gap between germline ends came to 10 bases. CDR3 coding DNA: TGCAGCGCAACGTCGGGGAACACTGAAGCTTTCTTT. Its protein product is CSATSGNTEAFF.

CDR3 amino acids: CASRPTGTGNTIYF. As DNA, the CDR3 is TGCGCCAGCCGCCCGACAGGGACTGGAAACACCATATATTTT. The chain couples TRBV5-1 to TRBJ1-3; 7 positions match TRBD1. Germline V gene sequence: CDR1 SGHRS, CDR2 YFSETQ. V was clipped by 7 bases and J by 2 bases; unmatched bases: 6. This CDR3 has 14 residues.

The chain uses TRBV6-5 and TRBJ1-5; no definite D call. In germline, CDR1 is MNHEY, CDR2 SVGAGI. The CDR3 sequence is 15 residues long. The ends were cut back, 0 bases at V and 7 bases at J, with 13 bases in the middle. CDR3 coding DNA: TGTGCCAGCAGTTACTCGGGTGGGCGTGGGCAGCCCCAGCATTTT. This translates into CASSYSGGRGQPQHF.

The V gene is TRBV12-3 or TRBV12-4, the J gene TRBJ1-1; unclear D gene. Trimming stripped 6 bases from V and 3 bases from J, with 5 bases between. The CDR3 length is 11 residues. CDR3 DNA sequence: TGTGCCAGCAGCTCTTACACTGAAGCTTTCTTT. This encodes CASSSYTEAFF.

The table lists this clone with a count of one. The CDR3 nucleotides are TGTGCCAGCTCACCCGGGACAGGGGCTGACGAGCAGTACTTC. This translates into CASSPGTGADEQYF. The chain recombines TRBV18 with TRBJ2-7; 10 nucleotides match TRBD1. After removal of 3 bases from V and 5 bases from J, the junction contained 4 bases not matched to a gene. The CDR3 extends over 14 amino acids. Germline V CDR1 and CDR2: KGHSH, LQKENI.

The chain uses TRBV28 and TRBJ2-4, with D perhaps matching TRBD2 (7 bases). The length of the CDR3 is 16 residues. V shed 6 bases and J shed 2 bases, with 17 bases lying between them. Germline CDR1 is MDHEN and CDR2 is SYDVKM. CDR3 nucleotide sequence: TGTGCCAGCAGCCCCCGTCGGCGGGGGCCCAAAAACATTCAGTACTTC. Amino acid sequence: CASSPRRRGPKNIQYF. The full variable domain, its missing parts supplied by reference TRBV28 and TRBJ2-4, is DVKVTQSSRYLVKRTGEKVFLECVQDMDHENMFWYRQDPGLGLRLIYFSYDVKMKEKGDIPEGYSVSREKKERFSLILESASTNQTSMYLCASSPRRRGPKNIQYFGAGTRLSVL.

The rearrangement uses TRBV24-1 and TRBJ2-7; a possible D gene is TRBD1 (6 bases). The germline CDR1 and CDR2 sequences are KGHDR and SFDVKD. Trimming cost V 0 bases and J 3 bases, with 14 bases left between them. The CDR3 is made up of 16 amino acids. The CDR3 DNA sequence: TGTGCCACCAGTGATTTGGACGGCAGGGGTAACTACGAGCAGTACTTC. It is translated as CATSDLDGRGNYEQYF.

The rearrangement links TRBV27 to TRBJ1-3; TRBD1 matches 7 bases. Germline V gives CDR1 MNHEY, CDR2 SMNVEV (reference sequence). V lost 4 bases, J lost 4 bases, and 4 bases stayed unmatched. The CDR3 extends over 14 amino acids. The CDR3 DNA follows: TGTGCCAGCAGTTCCTCAGGGGGAGGAAACACCATATATTTT. Protein: CASSSSGGGNTIYF.

This clone was seen more than once but under ten times. The genes are TRBV5-8 and TRBJ1-5; perhaps TRBD1 as D (6 bases). The V end was cut by 2 bases, the J end by 6 bases, with 9 bases between. Germline V gene lookup returns CDR1 SGHTS and CDR2 YDEGEE. The CDR3 contains 13 residues. The CDR3 coding sequence is TGTGCCAGCAGCTTACAGGGCGGTCAGCCCCAGCATTTT. This gives the protein CASSLQGGQPQHF.

The chain couples TRBV18 to TRBJ2-3; D might be TRBD2 (6 bases). The length of the CDR3 is 17 residues. Trimming pared 5 bases from V and 2 bases from J, leaving 20 bases between. Germline lookup yields CDR1 KGHSH and CDR2 LQKENI. CDR3 loop: CASSSLGWGLFTDTQYF. The CDR3 nucleotides read TGTGCCAGCTCATCGTTAGGGTGGGGACTCTTCACAGATACGCAGTATTTT.

V gene TRBV2 combines with J gene TRBJ1-6, with TRBD1 matching 7 bases. The CDR3 is 13 amino acids. CDR1 SNHLY and CDR2 FYNNEI come from the germline V gene. Losses at the gene ends were 10 bases for V and 7 bases for J; bases not matched to a gene: 7. The CDR3 loop reads CAILAQGNSPLHF. In DNA form, the CDR3 reads TGTGCCATCCTCGCACAGGGGAATTCACCCCTCCACTTT.